This TCR beta chain was identified during a study of PD-L1 blockade in urothelial cancer. Clones were sequenced by immunoSEQ multiplex PCR, and TCRdb holds only the in-frame ones, with some missing. The sample records about 51,000 clones, about 90% being singletons. This receptor was obtained from a man aged 55 to 69 with urothelial cancer. The material sequenced was PBMCs, taken around atezolizumab (anti-PD-L1) treatment.

The CDR3 bases are TGCGCCAGCAGCGTCCGACAGACGTCAGGGGAAAAACTGTTTTTT. This codes for CASSVRQTSGEKLFF. This chain connects TRBV5-1 to TRBJ1-4; tentative D call: TRBD1 (5 bases). The V gene lost 4 bases and the J gene lost 8 bases, with 18 bases spanning the gap. Germline assignment: CDR1 SGHRS and CDR2 YFSETQ. This CDR3 is built from 15 residues. Full variable domain (remainder filled in from reference TRBV5-1 and TRBJ1-4): KAGVTQTPRYLIKTRGQQVTLSCSPISGHRSVSWYQQTPGQGLQFLFEYFSETQRNKGNFPGRFSGRQFSNSRSEMNVSTLELGDSALYLCASSVRQTSGEKLFFGSGTQLSVL.